This T cell receptor (beta chain) appears in the sequencing data of a study of T cell changes during pregnancy in multiple sclerosis (dated by TCRdb to between 2018 and 2020). Describing the broader study: Changes in the T cell repertoire over the course of pregnancy were examined in this study in women with multiple sclerosis.

The library came from the immunoSEQ multiplex PCR assay. The table was pulled from immuneACCESS by TCRdb, which kept in-frame rearrangements only. Such tables lose some clones; where checked, under half of the loss comes from unresolved V genes, and the rest has no known cause. Counted in this sample were some 63,000 clones; 91% of them appeared once. Jointly, the top ten make up around 0.85% of the sample. Comment on this clone: No cognate antigen has been identified for it. The input lacks base qualities; no much larger clone sits a single base away.

Trimming takes 0 bases off V and 7 bases off J; junction bases not matched to a gene: 5. Sequences SNHLY (CDR1) and FYNNEI (CDR2) are obtained from the germline V gene. Reading from cysteine to phenylalanine, the CDR3 counts 15 amino acids. CDR3 DNA only is kept here, 45 bases in frame from base 1. The TCR sequence derives from a female donor with multiple sclerosis, enrolled in a pregnancy study. Recombination joined TRBV2 with TRBJ2-3; the central 9 bases match TRBD2. This sample comprised peripheral blood, obtained before pregnancy. The DNA sequence is as follows: TGTGCCAGCAGTGAAGCTAGCGGGGGTCGAAATACGCAGTATTTT. This encodes CASSEASGGRNTQYF.